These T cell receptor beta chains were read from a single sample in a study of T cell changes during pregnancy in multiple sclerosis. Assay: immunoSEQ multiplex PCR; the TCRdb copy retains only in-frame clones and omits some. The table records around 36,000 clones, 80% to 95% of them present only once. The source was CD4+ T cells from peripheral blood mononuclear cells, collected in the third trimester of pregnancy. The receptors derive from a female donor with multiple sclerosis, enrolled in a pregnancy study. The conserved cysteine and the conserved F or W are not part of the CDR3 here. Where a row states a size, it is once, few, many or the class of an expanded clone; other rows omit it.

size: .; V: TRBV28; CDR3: AGEDTDTGELF
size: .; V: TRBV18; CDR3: ASSSPGQGNEKLF
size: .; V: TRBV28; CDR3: ASSRPTGNTGELF
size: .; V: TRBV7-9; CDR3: ASSLGGIAGNAYEQY
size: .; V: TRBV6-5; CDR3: ASSSSSGRFYEQF
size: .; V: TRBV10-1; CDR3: ASSVRQGATLYEQY
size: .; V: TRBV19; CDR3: ASRLTGQGGEAF
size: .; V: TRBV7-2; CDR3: ASSPGLAGETQY
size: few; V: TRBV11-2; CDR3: ASSLSTGGYEQY
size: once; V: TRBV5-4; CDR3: ASNKQGTYEQY
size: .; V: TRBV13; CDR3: ASSLRGGGTYEQY
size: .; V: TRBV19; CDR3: ATLPASGQPQH
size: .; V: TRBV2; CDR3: ASTVRVLGEAF
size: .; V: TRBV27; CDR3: ASKASGTYNEQF
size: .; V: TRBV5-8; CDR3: ATRTGKVLGANVLT
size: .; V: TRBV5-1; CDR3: ASSLEGPGTGFSSRSYNEQF
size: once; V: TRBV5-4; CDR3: ASSEGAVDEQF
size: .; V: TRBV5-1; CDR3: ASSLKHSPLTSTDTQY
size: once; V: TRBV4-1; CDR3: ASSHLLGGAGLSYEQY
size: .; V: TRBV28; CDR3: ASSGGGTGRAYEQY
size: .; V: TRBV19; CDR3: ASSAAGGIYEQY
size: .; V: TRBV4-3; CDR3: ASSVSDRGREKLF
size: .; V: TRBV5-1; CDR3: ASSNAWTGEADTQY
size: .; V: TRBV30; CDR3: AWSYRDGTAF
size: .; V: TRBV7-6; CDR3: ASSQTPSPGELF
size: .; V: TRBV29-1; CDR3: SVPGQGIANYGYT
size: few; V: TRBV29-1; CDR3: SVELSGSHSYEQY